The source of this T cell receptor beta chain is a study of T cell responses to AZD1222 COVID-19 vaccine. Assay: immunoSEQ multiplex PCR; the TCRdb copy retains only in-frame clones and omits some. The sample comprises more than 110,000 clones, about 90% of which are singletons, and 3% to 4% rests with the top ten. J lost 8 bases, V lost 4 bases, and 2 bases had no gene match. The CDR3 totals 13 residues. CDR1 is LGHDT, CDR2 YNNKEL, per germline (reference sequence). Findings and caveats of the study: With two AZD1222 doses given, Spike-specific TCR breadth and depth both rose.

About this clone: Antigen unknown.

The J gene is TRBJ2-3, the V gene TRBV3-1 (or the pseudogene TRBV3-2); TRBD2 matches 11 bases. The receptor comes from an adult who received the AZD1222 COVID-19 vaccine. The sample was peripheral blood, taken 28 days after the second AZD1222 dose. DNA of the CDR3: TGTGCCAGCAGCCGAGGGACTAGCGGTACGCAGTATTTT. As protein: CASSRGTSGTQYF.